This TCR beta chain originates from a study of T-cell reconstitution after alpha-beta-depleted transplantation in children. V dropped 0 bases and J dropped 2 bases, with 7 bases sitting between them. The CDR3 has 13 residues. CDR1 and CDR2 from the germline V gene are GTSNPN and SVGIG (reference sequence). This clonotype was counted at least ten times. Unique molecular identifiers were used in preparing the TCRbeta library. From the PCR reads, TCRdb called clonotypes with MiXCR, one entry per CDR3 protein. The sample consists of 420,000 or so distinct CDR3 sequences, approximately 10% of them appearing once.

The origin of this receptor is a human donor who donated a stem cell graft to a child with acute myeloid leukemia. The rearrangement uses TRBV30 and TRBJ1-1; no definite D call. The source material was PBMCs from the stem cell graft donor, sampled from the stem cell graft. The DNA for the CDR3 is TGTGCCTGGAGTGTACGGGCTAACACTGAAGCTTTCTTT. This translates into CAWSVRANTEAFF.